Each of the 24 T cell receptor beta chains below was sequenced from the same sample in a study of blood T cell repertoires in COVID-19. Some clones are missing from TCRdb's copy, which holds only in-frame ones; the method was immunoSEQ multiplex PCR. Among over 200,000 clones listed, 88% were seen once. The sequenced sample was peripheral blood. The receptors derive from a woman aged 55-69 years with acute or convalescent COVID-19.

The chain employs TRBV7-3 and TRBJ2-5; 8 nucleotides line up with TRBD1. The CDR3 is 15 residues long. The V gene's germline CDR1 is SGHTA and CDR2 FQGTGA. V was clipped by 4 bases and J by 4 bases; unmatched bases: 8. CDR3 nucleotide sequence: TGTGCCAGCAGCTCCCAGGGGACAGGTCGAGAGACCCAGTACTTC. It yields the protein CASSSQGTGRETQYF.

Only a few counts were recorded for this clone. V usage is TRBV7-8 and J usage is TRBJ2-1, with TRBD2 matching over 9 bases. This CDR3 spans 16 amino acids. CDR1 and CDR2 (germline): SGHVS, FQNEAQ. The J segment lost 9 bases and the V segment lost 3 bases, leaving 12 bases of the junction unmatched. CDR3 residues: CASSFSGLASRGEQFF. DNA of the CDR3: TGTGCCAGCAGCTTTTCGGGACTAGCCTCCAGGGGTGAGCAGTTCTTC.

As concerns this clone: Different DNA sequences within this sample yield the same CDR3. The CDR3 DNA sequence: TGCGCCAGCAGCCTGGACAGCTATAATTCACCCCTCCACTTT. Amino acids: CASSLDSYNSPLHF. The chain couples TRBV5-1 to TRBJ1-6; D is possibly TRBD1 (6 bases). The CDR3 is 14 residues long. In germline, CDR1 is SGHRS, CDR2 YFSETQ. Between the trimmed V and J ends, which lost 4 bases and 3 bases, there was a span of 8 bases.

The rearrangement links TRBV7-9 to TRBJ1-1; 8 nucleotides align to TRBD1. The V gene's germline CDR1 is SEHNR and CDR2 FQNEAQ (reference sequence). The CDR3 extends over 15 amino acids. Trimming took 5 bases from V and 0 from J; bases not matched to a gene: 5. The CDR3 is CASSPGQGVNTEAFF. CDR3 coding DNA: TGTGCCAGCAGCCCCGGACAGGGCGTGAACACTGAAGCTTTCTTT.

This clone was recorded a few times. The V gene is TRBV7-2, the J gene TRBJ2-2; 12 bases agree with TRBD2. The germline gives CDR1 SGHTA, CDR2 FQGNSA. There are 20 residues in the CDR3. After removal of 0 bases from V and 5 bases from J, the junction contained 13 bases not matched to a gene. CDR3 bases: TGTGCCAGCAGCTTAGCTCCCCCCCCTAGCGGGAGGGTGGGAACCGGGGAGCTGTTTTTT. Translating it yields CASSLAPPPSGRVGTGELFF. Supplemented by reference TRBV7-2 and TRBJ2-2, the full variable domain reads GAGVSQSPSNKVTEKGKDVELRCDPISGHTALYWYRQSLGQGLEFLIYFQGNSAPDKSGLPSDRFSAERTGGSVSTLTIQRTQQEDSAVYLCASSLAPPPSGRVGTGELFFGEGSRLTVL.

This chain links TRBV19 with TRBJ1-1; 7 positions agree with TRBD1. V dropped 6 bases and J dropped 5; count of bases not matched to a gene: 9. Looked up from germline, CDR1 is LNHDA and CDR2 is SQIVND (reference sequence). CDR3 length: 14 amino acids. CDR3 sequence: CASSPTGTKTEAFF. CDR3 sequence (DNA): TGTGCCAGTAGCCCGACAGGGACGAAAACTGAAGCTTTCTTT.

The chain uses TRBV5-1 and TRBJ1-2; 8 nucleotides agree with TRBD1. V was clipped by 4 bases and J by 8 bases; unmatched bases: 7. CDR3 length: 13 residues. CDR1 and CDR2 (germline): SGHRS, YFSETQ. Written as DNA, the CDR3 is TGCGCCAGCAGCGTACAGGGGGAAGAGGGCTACACCTTC. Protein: CASSVQGEEGYTF.

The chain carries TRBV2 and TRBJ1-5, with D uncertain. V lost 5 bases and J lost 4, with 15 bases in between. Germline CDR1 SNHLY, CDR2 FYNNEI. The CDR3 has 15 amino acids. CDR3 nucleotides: TGTGCCAGCAGTCGACACGCTGGGGAGAATCAGCCCCAGCATTTT. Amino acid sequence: CASSRHAGENQPQHF.

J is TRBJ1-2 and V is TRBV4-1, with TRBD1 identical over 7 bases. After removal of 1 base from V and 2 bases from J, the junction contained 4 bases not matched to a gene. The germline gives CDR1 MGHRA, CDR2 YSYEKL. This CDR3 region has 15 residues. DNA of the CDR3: TGCGCCAGCAGCCAAGGGAGGGACAGAAACTATGGCTACACCTTC. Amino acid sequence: CASSQGRDRNYGYTF.

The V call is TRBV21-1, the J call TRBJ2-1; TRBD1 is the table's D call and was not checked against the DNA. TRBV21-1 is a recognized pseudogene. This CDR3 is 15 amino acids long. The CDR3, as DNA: TGTGCCAGCACCAAGATCCGGACAGGCAGCAATGAGCAGTTCTTC. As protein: CASTKIRTGSNEQFF.

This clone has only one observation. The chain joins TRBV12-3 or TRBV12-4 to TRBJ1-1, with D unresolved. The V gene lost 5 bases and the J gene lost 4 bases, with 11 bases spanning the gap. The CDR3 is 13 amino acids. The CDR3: CASSPSGVTEAFF. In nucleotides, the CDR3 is TGTGCCAGCAGTCCGAGCGGGGTCACTGAAGCTTTCTTT.

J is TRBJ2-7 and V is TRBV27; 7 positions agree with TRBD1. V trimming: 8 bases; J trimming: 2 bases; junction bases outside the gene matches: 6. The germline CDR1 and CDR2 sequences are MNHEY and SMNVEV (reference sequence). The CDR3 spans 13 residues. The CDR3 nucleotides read TGTGCCAGCCGTCGACAGGGCCCCTACGAGCAGTACTTC. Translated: CASRRQGPYEQYF.

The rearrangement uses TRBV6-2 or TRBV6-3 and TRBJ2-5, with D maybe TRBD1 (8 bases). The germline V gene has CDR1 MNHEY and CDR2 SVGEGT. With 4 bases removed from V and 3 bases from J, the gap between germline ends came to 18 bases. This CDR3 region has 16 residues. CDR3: CASSSPYTGGEETQYF. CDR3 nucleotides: TGTGCCAGCAGTTCCCCCTACACAGGGGGGGAAGAGACCCAGTACTTC.

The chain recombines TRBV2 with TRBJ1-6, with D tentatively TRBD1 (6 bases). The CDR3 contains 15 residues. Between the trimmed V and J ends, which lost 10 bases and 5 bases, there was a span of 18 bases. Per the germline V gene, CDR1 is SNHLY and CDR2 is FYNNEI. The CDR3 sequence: CANHFGTPDNSPLHF. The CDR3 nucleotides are TGTGCCAACCACTTCGGGACACCCGATAATTCACCCCTCCACTTT.

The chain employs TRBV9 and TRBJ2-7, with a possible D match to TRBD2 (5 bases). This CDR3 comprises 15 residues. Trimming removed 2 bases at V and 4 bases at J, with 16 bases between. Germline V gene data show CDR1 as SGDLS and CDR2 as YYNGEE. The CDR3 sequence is CASSVYVGPGYEQYF. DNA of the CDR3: TGTGCCAGCAGCGTCTACGTCGGTCCGGGGTACGAGCAGTACTTC.

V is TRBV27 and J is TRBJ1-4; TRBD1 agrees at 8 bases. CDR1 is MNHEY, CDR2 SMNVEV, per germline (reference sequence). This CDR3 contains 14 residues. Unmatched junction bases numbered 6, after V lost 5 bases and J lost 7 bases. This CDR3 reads CASSRTGIGEKLFF. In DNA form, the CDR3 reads TGTGCCAGCAGTCGGACAGGGATTGGTGAAAAACTGTTTTTT.

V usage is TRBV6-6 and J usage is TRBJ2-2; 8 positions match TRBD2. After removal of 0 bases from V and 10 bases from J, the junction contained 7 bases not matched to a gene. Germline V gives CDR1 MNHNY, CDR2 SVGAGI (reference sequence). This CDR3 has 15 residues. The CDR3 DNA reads TGTGCCAGCAGTTACTCGGTTCGGGAGGGAGTGGAGCTGTTTTTT. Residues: CASSYSVREGVELFF.

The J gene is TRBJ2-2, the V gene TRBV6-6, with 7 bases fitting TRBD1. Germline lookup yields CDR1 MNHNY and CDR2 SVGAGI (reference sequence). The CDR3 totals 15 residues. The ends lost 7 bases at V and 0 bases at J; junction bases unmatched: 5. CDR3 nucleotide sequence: TGTGCCAGCATCTTGACAGGGTCGAACACCGGGGAGCTGTTTTTT. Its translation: CASILTGSNTGELFF.

For the CDR3, the DNA is TGTGCCACCAGCAGAGATCTCTCGAGCCTGACTAGCCCCAGCTCCTACGAGCAGTACTTC. It specifies CATSRDLSSLTSPSSYEQYF. The gene calls are TRBV15 and TRBJ2-7; the match to TRBD2 covers 7 bases. CDR3 size: 20 residues. Per the germline V gene, CDR1 is LNHNV and CDR2 is YYDKDF (reference sequence). V was clipped by 0 bases and J by 0 bases; unmatched bases: 17.

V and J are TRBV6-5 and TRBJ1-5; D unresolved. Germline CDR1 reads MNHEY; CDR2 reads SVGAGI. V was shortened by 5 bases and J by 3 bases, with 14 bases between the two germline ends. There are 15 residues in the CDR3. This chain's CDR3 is CASSNEPGYNQPQHF. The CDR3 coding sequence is TGTGCCAGCAGTAACGAACCGGGTTACAATCAGCCCCAGCATTTT.

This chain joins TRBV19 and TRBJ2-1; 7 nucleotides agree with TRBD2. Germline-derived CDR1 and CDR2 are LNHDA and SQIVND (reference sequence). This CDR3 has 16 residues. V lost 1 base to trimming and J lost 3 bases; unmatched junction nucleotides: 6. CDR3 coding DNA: TGTGCCAGTAGTATAGGTGGGGGGGTTCTCTACAATGAGCAGTTCTTC. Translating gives CASSIGGGVLYNEQFF.

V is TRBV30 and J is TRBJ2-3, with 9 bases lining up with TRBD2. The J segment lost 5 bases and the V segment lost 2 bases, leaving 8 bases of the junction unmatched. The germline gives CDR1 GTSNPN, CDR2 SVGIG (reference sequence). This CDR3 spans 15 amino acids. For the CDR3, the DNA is TGTGCCTGGAGTCCGGGACTAGCCTTCCGAGATACGCAGTATTTT. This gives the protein CAWSPGLAFRDTQYF.

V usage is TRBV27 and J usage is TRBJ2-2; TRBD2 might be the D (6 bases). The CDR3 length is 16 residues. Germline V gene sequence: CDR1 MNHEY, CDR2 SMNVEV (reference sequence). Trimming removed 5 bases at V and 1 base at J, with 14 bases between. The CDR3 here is CASSELGSWNTGELFF. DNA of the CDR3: TGTGCCAGCAGTGAACTCGGGAGTTGGAACACCGGGGAGCTGTTTTTT.

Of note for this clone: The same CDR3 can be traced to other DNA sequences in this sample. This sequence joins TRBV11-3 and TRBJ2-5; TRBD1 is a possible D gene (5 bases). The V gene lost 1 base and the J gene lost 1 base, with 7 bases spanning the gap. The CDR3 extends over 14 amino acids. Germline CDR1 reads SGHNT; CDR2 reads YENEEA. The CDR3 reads CASSLGDSQETQYF. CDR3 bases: TGTGCCAGCAGCTTAGGCGACAGCCAAGAGACCCAGTACTTC.